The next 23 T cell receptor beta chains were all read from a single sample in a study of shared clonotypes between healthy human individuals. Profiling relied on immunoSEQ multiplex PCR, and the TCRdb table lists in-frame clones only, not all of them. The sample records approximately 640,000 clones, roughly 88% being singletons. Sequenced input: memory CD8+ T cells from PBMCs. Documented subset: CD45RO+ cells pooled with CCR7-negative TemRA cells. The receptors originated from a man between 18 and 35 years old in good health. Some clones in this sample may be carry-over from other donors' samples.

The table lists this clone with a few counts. CDR3 sequence (DNA): TGTGCCATCAGTGAGCGGGACGGGGAGAACACTGAAGCTTTCTTT. It translates to CAISERDGENTEAFF. This chain connects TRBV10-3 to TRBJ1-1, with D maybe TRBD1 (5 bases). The germline V gene has CDR1 ENHRY and CDR2 SYGVKD. This CDR3 contains 15 residues. V lost 2 bases and J 1 base, leaving 11 bases between the germline ends.

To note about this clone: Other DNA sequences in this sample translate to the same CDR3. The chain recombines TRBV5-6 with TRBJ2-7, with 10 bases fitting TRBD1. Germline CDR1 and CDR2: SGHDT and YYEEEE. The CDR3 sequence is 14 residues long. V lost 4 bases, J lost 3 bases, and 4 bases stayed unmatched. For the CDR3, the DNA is TGTGCCAGCAGCCCCGGGACAGGGGTCTACGAGCAGTACTTC. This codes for CASSPGTGVYEQYF.

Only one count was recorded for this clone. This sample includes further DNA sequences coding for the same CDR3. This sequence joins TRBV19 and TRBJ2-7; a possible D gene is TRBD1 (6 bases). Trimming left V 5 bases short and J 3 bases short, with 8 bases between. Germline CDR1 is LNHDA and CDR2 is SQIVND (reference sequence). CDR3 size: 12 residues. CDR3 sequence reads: CASSPTGYEQYF. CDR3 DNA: TGTGCCAGTAGTCCGACAGGCTACGAGCAGTACTTC.

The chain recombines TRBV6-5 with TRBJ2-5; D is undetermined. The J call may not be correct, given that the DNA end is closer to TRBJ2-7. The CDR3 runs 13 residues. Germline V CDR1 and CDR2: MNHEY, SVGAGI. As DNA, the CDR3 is TGTGCCAGCAGCCCCACTTGGAACCGCGAGCAGTACTTC. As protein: CASSPTWNREQYF.

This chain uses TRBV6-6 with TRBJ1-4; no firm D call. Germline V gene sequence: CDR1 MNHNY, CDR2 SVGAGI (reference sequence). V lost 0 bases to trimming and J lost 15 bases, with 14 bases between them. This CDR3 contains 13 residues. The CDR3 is CASSYSKFVALFF. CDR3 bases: TGTGCCAGCAGTTACTCGAAATTCGTGGCGTTGTTTTTT.

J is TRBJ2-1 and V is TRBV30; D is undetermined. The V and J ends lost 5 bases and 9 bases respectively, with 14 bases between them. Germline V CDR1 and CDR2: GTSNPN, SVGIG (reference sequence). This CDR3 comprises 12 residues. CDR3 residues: CAWDRKSGEQFF. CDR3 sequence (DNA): TGTGCCTGGGATCGAAAGTCCGGTGAGCAGTTCTTC. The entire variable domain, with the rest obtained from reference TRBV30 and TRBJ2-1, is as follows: SQTIHQWPATLVQPVGSPLSLECTVEGTSNPNLYWYRQAAGRGLQLLFYSVGIGQISSEVPQNLSASRPQDRQFILSSKKLLLSDSGFYLCAWDRKSGEQFFGPGTRLTVL.

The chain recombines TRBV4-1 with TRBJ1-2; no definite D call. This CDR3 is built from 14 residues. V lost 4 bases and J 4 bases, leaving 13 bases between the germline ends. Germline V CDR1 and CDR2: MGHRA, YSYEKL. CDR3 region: CASSPGFRVYGYTF. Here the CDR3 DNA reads TGCGCCAGCAGCCCGGGGTTTAGGGTCTATGGCTACACCTTC.

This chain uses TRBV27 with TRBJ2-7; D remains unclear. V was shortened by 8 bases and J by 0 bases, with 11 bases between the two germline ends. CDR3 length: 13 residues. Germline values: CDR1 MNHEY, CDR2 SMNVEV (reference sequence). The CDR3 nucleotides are TGTGCCAGCTCCTTGGCCCACTCCTACGAGCAGTACTTC. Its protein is CASSLAHSYEQYF.

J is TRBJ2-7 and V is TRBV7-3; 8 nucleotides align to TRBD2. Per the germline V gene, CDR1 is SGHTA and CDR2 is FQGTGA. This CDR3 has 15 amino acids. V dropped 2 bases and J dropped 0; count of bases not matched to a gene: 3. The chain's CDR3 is CASSLAGTSSYEQYF. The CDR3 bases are TGTGCCAGCAGCTTAGCCGGGACTAGCTCCTACGAGCAGTACTTC.

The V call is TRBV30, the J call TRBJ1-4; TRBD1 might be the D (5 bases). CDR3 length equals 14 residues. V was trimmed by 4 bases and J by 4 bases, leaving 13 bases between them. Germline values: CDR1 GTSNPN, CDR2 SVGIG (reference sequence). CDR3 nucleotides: TGTGCCTGGACGTACGGGGCGAATAATGAAAAACTGTTTTTT. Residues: CAWTYGANNEKLFF. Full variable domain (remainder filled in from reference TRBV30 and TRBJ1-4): SQTIHQWPATLVQPVGSPLSLECTVEGTSNPNLYWYRQAAGRGLQLLFYSVGIGQISSEVPQNLSASRPQDRQFILSSKKLLLSDSGFYLCAWTYGANNEKLFFGSGTQLSVL.

CDR3 coding DNA: TGTGCCAGCAGTTTATTCGGGACAGGGGGCAATCAGCCCCAGCATTTT. Protein: CASSLFGTGGNQPQHF. This rearrangement joins TRBV27 to TRBJ1-5; 10 positions match TRBD1. In germline, CDR1 is MNHEY, CDR2 SMNVEV (reference sequence). The CDR3 consists of 16 residues. V shed 1 base and J 2 bases; nucleotides not matched to a gene: 2.

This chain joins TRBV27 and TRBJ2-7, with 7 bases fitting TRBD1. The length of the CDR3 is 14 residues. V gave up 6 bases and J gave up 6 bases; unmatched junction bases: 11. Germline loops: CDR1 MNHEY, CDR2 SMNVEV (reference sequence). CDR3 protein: CASRSGTALSEQYF. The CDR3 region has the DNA TGTGCCAGCAGATCGGGGACAGCCCTCTCCGAGCAGTACTTC.

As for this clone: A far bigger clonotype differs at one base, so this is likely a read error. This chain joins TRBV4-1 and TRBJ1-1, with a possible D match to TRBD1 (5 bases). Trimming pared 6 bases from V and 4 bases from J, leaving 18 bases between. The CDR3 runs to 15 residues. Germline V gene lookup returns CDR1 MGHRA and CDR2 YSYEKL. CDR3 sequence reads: CASSTGGEGFTEAFF. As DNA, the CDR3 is TGCGCCAGCAGTACCGGGGGGGAGGGGTTCACTGAAGCTTTCTTT.

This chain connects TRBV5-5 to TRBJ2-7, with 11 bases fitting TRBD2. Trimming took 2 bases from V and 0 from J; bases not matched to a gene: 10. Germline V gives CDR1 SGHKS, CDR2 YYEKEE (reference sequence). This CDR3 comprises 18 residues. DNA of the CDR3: TGTGCCAGCAGCTTTTTCTTAGCGGGAGGGTACAGCTCCTACGAGCAGTACTTC. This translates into CASSFFLAGGYSSYEQYF.

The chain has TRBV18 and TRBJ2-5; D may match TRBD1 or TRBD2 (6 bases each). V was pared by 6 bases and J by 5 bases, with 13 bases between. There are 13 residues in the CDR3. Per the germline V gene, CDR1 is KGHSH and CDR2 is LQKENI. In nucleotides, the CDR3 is TGTGCCAGCTCCCTCAGGAGGGGGGAGACCCAGTACTTC. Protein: CASSLRRGETQYF.

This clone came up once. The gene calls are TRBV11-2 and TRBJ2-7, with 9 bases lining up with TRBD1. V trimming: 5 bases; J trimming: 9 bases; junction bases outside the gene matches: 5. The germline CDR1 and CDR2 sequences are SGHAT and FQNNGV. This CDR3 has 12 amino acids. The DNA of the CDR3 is TGTGCCAGCAGCCCGGACAGGGGAAGGCAGTACTTC. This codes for CASSPDRGRQYF.

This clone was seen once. CDR3 nucleotide sequence: TGTGCCAGCAGTGATACCCAGCTTTTCACCGGGGAGCTGTTTTTT. This gives the protein CASSDTQLFTGELFF. The chain employs TRBV2 and TRBJ2-2; no clear D gene. The CDR3 runs 15 residues. V dropped 3 bases and J dropped 4 bases, with 12 bases sitting between them. Germline V gene lookup returns CDR1 SNHLY and CDR2 FYNNEI.

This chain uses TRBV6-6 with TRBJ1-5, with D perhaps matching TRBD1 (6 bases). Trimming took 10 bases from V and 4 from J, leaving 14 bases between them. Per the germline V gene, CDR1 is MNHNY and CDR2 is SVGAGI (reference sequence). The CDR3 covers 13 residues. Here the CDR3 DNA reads TGTGCCACCCGACAGGCTTGGAATCAGCCCCAGCATTTT. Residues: CATRQAWNQPQHF.

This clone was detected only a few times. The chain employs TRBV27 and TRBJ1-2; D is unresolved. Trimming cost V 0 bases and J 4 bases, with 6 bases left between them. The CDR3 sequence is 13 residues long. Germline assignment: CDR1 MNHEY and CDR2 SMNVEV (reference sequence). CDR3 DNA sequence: TGTGCCAGCAGTTTATCGTTTGGCTATGGCTACACCTTC. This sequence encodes CASSLSFGYGYTF.

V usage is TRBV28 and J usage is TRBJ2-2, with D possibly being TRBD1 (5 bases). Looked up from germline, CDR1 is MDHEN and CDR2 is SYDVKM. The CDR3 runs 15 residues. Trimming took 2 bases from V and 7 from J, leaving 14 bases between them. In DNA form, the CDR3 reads TGTGCCAGCAGTTTAGTTAGGGGTCGAGGCGGGGAGCTGTTTTTT. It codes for CASSLVRGRGGELFF.

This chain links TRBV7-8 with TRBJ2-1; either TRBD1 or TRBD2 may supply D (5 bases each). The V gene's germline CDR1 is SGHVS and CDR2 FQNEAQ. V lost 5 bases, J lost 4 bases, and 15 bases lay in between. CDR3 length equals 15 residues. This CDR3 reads CASSPGTAVYNEQFF. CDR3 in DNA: TGTGCCAGCAGCCCGGGGACGGCGGTATACAATGAGCAGTTCTTC.

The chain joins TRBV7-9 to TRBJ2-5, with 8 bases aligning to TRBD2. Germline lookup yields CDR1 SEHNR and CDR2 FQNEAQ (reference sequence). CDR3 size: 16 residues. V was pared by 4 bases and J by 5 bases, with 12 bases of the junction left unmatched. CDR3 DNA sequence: TGTGCCAGCAGCTACGGACTAGCCCCCGAAGGTGAGACCCAGTACTTC. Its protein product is CASSYGLAPEGETQYF.

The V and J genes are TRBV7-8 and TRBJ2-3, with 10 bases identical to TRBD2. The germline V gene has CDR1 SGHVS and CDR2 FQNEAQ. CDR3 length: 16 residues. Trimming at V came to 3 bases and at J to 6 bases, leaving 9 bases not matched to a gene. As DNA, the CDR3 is TGTGCCAGCAGCTTCAAACTAGCGGGAAATGCTGATACGCAGTATTTT. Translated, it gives CASSFKLAGNADTQYF.